These T cell receptor beta chains were read from a single sample in a study of vaccination effects on CD4 cells after COVID-19. Only in-frame clones appear in the TCRdb table, and some are missing; sequencing was by immunoSEQ multiplex PCR. The data hold 20,000 to 25,000 clones, with approximately 72% observed a single time. Their target antigens are unknown. The material was CD4+ T cells from PBMCs cultured with HCoV-NL63 spike peptides, obtained before COVID-19 vaccination. The receptors stem from a human donor who received a COVID-19 vaccine. Both conserved end residues are part of each CDR3. The D gene is left open where the match is weak.

d_gene	v_gene	len	j_gene	CDR3aa
NA	TRBV3-1/TRBV3-2	14	TRBJ1-1	CASRNFGAGTEAFF
NA	TRBV27	14	TRBJ2-1	CASRDRPGGREQFF
TRBD2	TRBV19	16	TRBJ2-1	CASSTISGSSYNEQFF
NA	TRBV24-1	15	TRBJ2-1	CATSDPRGVNNEQFF
NA	TRBV15	16	TRBJ2-4	CATSRDGGASKNIQYF
NA	TRBV5-1	14	TRBJ2-7	CASSLDASVVEQYF
TRBD1	TRBV18	17	TRBJ1-2	CASSPYIPGQGAHGYTF
TRBD1	TRBV5-1	16	TRBJ1-2	CASSLGGGQVGWGYTF
NA	TRBV19	14	TRBJ2-1	CASSGVRVGNEQFF
TRBD2	TRBV5-5	16	TRBJ2-7	CASSSRTSGEAYEQYF
TRBD1	TRBV2	14	TRBJ1-3	CASTDRVAGNTIYF
NA	TRBV30	15	TRBJ2-7	CAWRTEGGGLSEQYF
NA	TRBV12-3/TRBV12-4	13	TRBJ2-3	CASSLVGSDTQYF
NA	TRBV6-1	19	TRBJ2-3	CASSEFTLTRRASTDTQYF
NA	TRBV18	14	TRBJ2-5	CASSRRKNQETQYF
TRBD2	TRBV5-1	16	TRBJ2-5	CASRTGTSGSQETQYF
NA	TRBV12-3/TRBV12-4	13	TRBJ1-1	CASGQRMNTEAFF
TRBD1	TRBV18	17	TRBJ2-1	CASSLTGTGELSPSFFF
TRBD2	TRBV23-1	19	TRBJ2-5	CASSQSYTGGRIPQETQYF
NA	TRBV4-1	19	TRBJ1-4	CASSHPQGRGRITNEKLFF
NA	TRBV19	12	TRBJ2-7	CASSQSGNEQYF
NA	TRBV5-4	15	TRBJ1-1	CASSGEPGQGTEAFF
NA	TRBV11-2	14	TRBJ1-3	CASSDRVTGNTIYF
NA	TRBV5-4	15	TRBJ1-5	CASSLGGNSNQPQHF
TRBD2	TRBV7-6	18	TRBJ2-1	CASSLGILAGGPDNEQFF
TRBD2	TRBV19	14	TRBJ2-1	CASRGGSRYNEQFF
TRBD2	TRBV14	19	TRBJ2-5	CASSRPTRWGSGSKETQYF
NA	TRBV6-5	12	TRBJ2-2	CASSHIPGELFF
TRBD1	TRBV6-5	15	TRBJ2-7	CASTQQGSPSYEQYF
NA	TRBV7-9	12	TRBJ1-1	CASSPLGTEAFF
TRBD1	TRBV5-5	14	TRBJ1-4	CASSWTGNNEKLFF
NA	TRBV3-1/TRBV3-2	12	TRBJ1-1	CASSRWNTEAFF
NA	TRBV4-1	18	TRBJ2-5	CASSRGGGSGDYQETQYF
NA	TRBV5-8	14	TRBJ2-7	CASSLVAVTYEQYF
TRBD1	TRBV7-9	15	TRBJ2-3	CASSLGMTGKDTQYF
TRBD1	TRBV11-2	14	TRBJ2-2	CASSKNRGTRELFF
NA	TRBV4-1	16	TRBJ1-2	CASSQEWRQGYYGYTF
NA	TRBV6-1	16	TRBJ2-7	CASSGSFGSHPREQYF
TRBD2	TRBV5-1	17	TRBJ2-1	CASSSWTSGDSYNEQFF
NA	TRBV5-1	14	TRBJ1-1	CASSLAGSPTEAFF
TRBD2	TRBV11-3	18	TRBJ2-1	CASSLDQGGSGSPNEQFF
NA	TRBV9	12	TRBJ1-1	CASRHKNTEAFF
TRBD2	TRBV10-3	16	TRBJ2-3	CAISPGTSGQTDTQYF
TRBD1	TRBV5-1	14	TRBJ2-1	CASSLRTGISEQFF
NA	TRBV30	12	TRBJ1-5	CAWGDSNQPQHF
NA	TRBV19	15	TRBJ2-7	CASSQKGKSSYEQYF
NA	TRBV5-4	13	TRBJ2-7	CASSPDRGYEQYF
NA	TRBV19	15	TRBJ1-3	CASSDTGSSGNTIYF
TRBD1	TRBV18	17	TRBJ1-2	CASSPSGVGTGQHGYTF
TRBD1	TRBV5-1	14	TRBJ2-2	CASSVAGGAGELFF
NA	TRBV7-6	13	TRBJ2-5	CASSLTKRETQYF